The 27 T cell receptor beta chains given below trace back to one sample, sequenced in a study of PD-1 blockade in classical Hodgkin lymphoma (dated by TCRdb to the early 2020s). The sample's time point label, decoded: cycle 4 day 1 (C4D1), after less than 7 weeks of nivolumab. Relapse after autologous stem cell transplantation had occurred in all trial patients, and cohorts A, B and C were distinguished by prior brentuximab vedotin exposure. Using a Miltenyi CD4+ T cell isolation kit, CD4+ T cells were purified from thawed PBMCs through magnetic negative selection. Receptors were amplified or captured by the immunoSEQ multiplex PCR assay. Not all clones reach the TCRdb copy of this immuneACCESS table, which keeps in-frame sequences only. Checked studies attribute under half of the gap to unresolved V genes and leave the rest unexplained. The sample data list around 13,000 clones, and roughly 86% of these were observed just once. 0.9% of the sample belongs to the ten largest clones.

The material sequenced was CD4+ T cells from blood, taken before the fourth cycle of nivolumab. Receptor source: a human donor with classical Hodgkin lymphoma.

The rearrangement links TRBV13 to TRBJ2-5; possible D gene TRBD2, 6 bases. The V end lost 4 bases, the J end lost 11 bases, and 14 bases lay between the germline ends. Germline CDR1 is PRHDT and CDR2 is FYEKMQ (reference sequence). This CDR3 comprises 12 residues. The CDR3 loop reads CASSYNREPQYF. CDR3 in DNA: TGTGCCAGCAGCTACAACCGGGAGCCACAGTACTTC.

This chain uses TRBV6-5 with TRBJ2-2; D gene uncertain. Germline V lookup: CDR1 MNHEY, CDR2 SVGAGI. The V end lost 4 bases, the J end lost 5 bases, and 8 bases lay between the germline ends. The CDR3 is 13 amino acids. The CDR3 is CASSSPTTGELFF. The CDR3 coding sequence is TGTGCCAGCAGTTCCCCGACAACCGGGGAGCTGTTTTTT.

This sequence joins TRBV18 and TRBJ2-7; no clear D gene. CDR1 and CDR2 (germline): KGHSH, LQKENI. The V gene lost 5 bases and the J gene lost 2 bases, with 10 bases spanning the gap. The CDR3 has 13 amino acids. In DNA form, the CDR3 reads TGTGCCAGCTCAGCCGCAGATCCCTACGAGCAGTACTTC. Translation: CASSAADPYEQYF.

The gene calls are TRBV4-1 and TRBJ2-5; weak D call: TRBD1 (5 bases). This CDR3 contains 15 residues. In germline, CDR1 is MGHRA, CDR2 YSYEKL. V was trimmed by 1 base and J by 3 bases, leaving 12 bases between them. CDR3 loop: CASSQVNLGEETQYF. The CDR3 DNA follows: TGCGCCAGCAGCCAAGTTAATTTAGGGGAAGAGACCCAGTACTTC.

The chain uses TRBV9 and TRBJ2-7; TRBD1 matches at 8 bases. Germline V CDR1 and CDR2: SGDLS, YYNGEE. The CDR3 contains 15 residues. V trimming: 3 bases; J trimming: 3 bases; junction bases outside the gene matches: 8. The CDR3 loop reads CASSEGQGWDYEQYF. The CDR3 bases are TGTGCCAGCAGCGAAGGACAGGGTTGGGACTACGAGCAGTACTTC.

The gene calls are TRBV19 and TRBJ1-1; D is unresolved. From germline, CDR1 is LNHDA and CDR2 SQIVND (reference sequence). This CDR3 spans 16 amino acids. Trimming stripped 3 bases from V and 3 bases from J, with 17 bases between. DNA for the CDR3: TGTGCCAGTAGTATCCCAGTCCCAAGTGGGGACACTGAAGCTTTCTTT. It yields the protein CASSIPVPSGDTEAFF.

The V gene is TRBV2, the J gene TRBJ2-7, with 9 bases matching TRBD1. CDR1 and CDR2 from the germline V gene are SNHLY and FYNNEI. The CDR3 is 14 amino acids. The J segment lost 2 bases and the V segment lost 7 bases, leaving 6 bases of the junction unmatched. The CDR3: CASTRDRVTYEQYF. As DNA, the CDR3 is TGTGCCAGCACCCGGGACAGGGTTACCTACGAGCAGTACTTC. The complete variable domain, with remaining parts taken from reference TRBV2 and TRBJ2-7, reads EPEVTQTPSHQVTQMGQEVILRCVPISNHLYFYWYRQILGQKVEFLVSFYNNEISEKSEIFDDQFSVERPDGSNFTLKIRSTKLEDSAMYFCASTRDRVTYEQYFGPGTRLTVT.

The V call is TRBV19, the J call TRBJ2-1; D is undetermined. The CDR3 is 15 amino acids. CDR1 and CDR2 (germline): LNHDA, SQIVND (reference sequence). V was clipped by 1 base and J by 7 bases, with 14 bases between them. CDR3 sequence (DNA): TGTGCCAGTAGTATAGTCGGATCCATGGTAAATGAGCAGTTCTTC. Translated, it gives CASSIVGSMVNEQFF.

The chain has TRBV27 and TRBJ1-2, with TRBD1 matching 8 bases. J was trimmed by 4 bases and V by 6 bases; bases with no gene match: 10. The CDR3 has 15 residues. Germline lookup yields CDR1 MNHEY and CDR2 SMNVEV (reference sequence). The CDR3 protein is CASSHQGARIYGYTF. CDR3 sequence (DNA): TGTGCCAGCAGCCATCAGGGGGCGCGGATCTATGGCTACACCTTC.

This clone has only a few counts. The CDR3 spells CASSEPVYGYTF. For the CDR3, the DNA is TGTGCCAGCAGTGAACCTGTCTATGGCTACACCTTC. The rearrangement uses TRBV2 and TRBJ1-2, with unresolved D. This CDR3 comprises 12 residues. Trimming took off 2 bases at V and 4 bases at J, with 5 bases between the two ends. From germline, CDR1 is SNHLY and CDR2 FYNNEI.

The V and J genes are TRBV5-1 and TRBJ2-2; no definite D call. The V and J ends lost 2 bases and 6 bases respectively, with 8 bases between them. This CDR3 comprises 13 residues. Per germline, CDR1 SGHRS and CDR2 YFSETQ. CDR3 bases: TGCGCCAGCAGCTTAGAGGTAGCCGGGGAGCTGTTTTTT. Its translation is CASSLEVAGELFF.

This clone has a single count. V is TRBV5-1 and J is TRBJ2-3; the D gene is possibly TRBD1 (8 bases). Germline loops: CDR1 SGHRS, CDR2 YFSETQ. Trimming stripped 4 bases from V and 4 bases from J, with 16 bases between. The CDR3 is 15 amino acids. The CDR3 bases are TGCGCCAGCAGCCCTCGACAGGGGAGGGCAGATACGCAGTATTTT. It specifies CASSPRQGRADTQYF.

The V gene is TRBV5-5, the J gene TRBJ2-7, with 8 positions matching TRBD2. The CDR3 runs 16 residues. Trimming took 3 bases from V and 0 from J; bases not matched to a gene: 8. The germline gives CDR1 SGHKS, CDR2 YYEKEE (reference sequence). The CDR3, as DNA: TGTGCCAGCAGCTATGCAAGCGGGAGCGTCTCCTACGAGCAGTACTTC. Amino acid sequence: CASSYASGSVSYEQYF.

J is TRBJ1-2 and V is TRBV2, with D possibly being TRBD1 (5 bases). CDR3 length: 12 residues. The germline CDR1 and CDR2 sequences are SNHLY and FYNNEI. Trimming shortened V by 8 bases and J by 4 bases, and 11 bases separated the two germline ends. This chain's CDR3 is CASWSGLYGYTF. The CDR3 DNA reads TGTGCCAGCTGGTCAGGGCTCTATGGCTACACCTTC.

This rearrangement joins TRBV7-6 to TRBJ1-5; D remains unclear. The V and J ends lost 1 base and 5 bases respectively, with 6 bases between them. This CDR3 has 13 residues. The germline CDR1 and CDR2 sequences are SGHVS and FNYEAQ. The CDR3 nucleotides read TGTGCCAGCAGCTTAGGGACCGATCAGCCCCAGCATTTT. This gives the protein CASSLGTDQPQHF.

J is TRBJ1-6 and V is TRBV18; 8 bases line up with TRBD1. The V gene end was trimmed by 3 bases and the J gene end by 14 bases; junction bases not matched to a gene: 6. The CDR3 consists of 13 residues. Germline V lookup: CDR1 KGHSH, CDR2 LQKENI. CDR3: CASSPDRGETLHF. The CDR3 bases are TGTGCCAGCTCACCCGACAGGGGCGAGACCCTCCACTTT.

This chain uses TRBV4-1 with TRBJ2-6; the D is unclear. Trimming took off 4 bases at V and 0 bases at J, with 7 bases between the two ends. The CDR3 length is 15 residues. Germline CDR1 reads MGHRA; CDR2 reads YSYEKL. DNA for the CDR3: TGCGCCAGCAGCCCCCATCTCTCTGGGGCCAACGTCCTGACTTTC. This encodes CASSPHLSGANVLTF.

The gene calls are TRBV6-5 and TRBJ1-1; perhaps TRBD1 as D (6 bases). Trimming removed 8 bases at V and 3 bases at J, with 13 bases between. Germline V lookup: CDR1 MNHEY, CDR2 SVGAGI. The CDR3 has 13 residues. The DNA of the CDR3 is TGTGCCAGCCGATGGGGGCGCGACACTGAAGCTTTCTTT. This gives the protein CASRWGRDTEAFF.

The CDR3, as DNA: TGTGCCAGTAGTTCTCCAGGGAACACCAAAGAGACCCAGTACTTC. It translates to CASSSPGNTKETQYF. This sequence joins TRBV19 and TRBJ2-5; possible D gene TRBD1, 5 bases. The ends were cut back, 5 bases at V and 3 bases at J, with 16 bases in the middle. Germline V gene sequence: CDR1 LNHDA, CDR2 SQIVND (reference sequence). This CDR3 comprises 15 residues. The complete variable domain, with remaining parts taken from reference TRBV19 and TRBJ2-5, reads DGGITQSPKYLFRKEGQNVTLSCEQNLNHDAMYWYRQDPGQGLRLIYYSQIVNDFQKGDIAEGYSVSREKKESFPLTVTSAQKNPTAFYLCASSSPGNTKETQYFGPGTRLLVL.

The chain employs TRBV6-5 and TRBJ1-1; D unresolved. Trimming removed 7 bases at V and 0 bases at J, with 9 bases between. Germline CDR1 MNHEY, CDR2 SVGAGI. The CDR3 sequence is 13 residues long. CDR3 DNA: TGTGCCAGCACCTCGGGAGTGAACACTGAAGCTTTCTTT. Its protein product is CASTSGVNTEAFF.

This clone was seen just once. The chain employs TRBV28 and TRBJ2-7; D is possibly TRBD1 (6 bases). V was shortened by 5 bases and J by 3 bases, with 14 bases between the two germline ends. Germline V gives CDR1 MDHEN, CDR2 SYDVKM. This CDR3 spans 14 amino acids. The DNA for the CDR3 is TGTGCCAGCAGTATACCGGGACAAGACTACGAGCAGTACTTC. It is translated as CASSIPGQDYEQYF.

This rearrangement joins TRBV5-8 to TRBJ2-5, with 7 bases lining up with TRBD2. Germline V CDR1 and CDR2: SGHTS, YDEGEE. The CDR3 sequence is 16 residues long. J was trimmed by 4 bases and V by 2 bases; bases with no gene match: 11. The CDR3, as DNA: TGTGCCAGCAGCTTTTTTTTGGCGGGAGTAGGAGAGACCCAGTACTTC. Its translation: CASSFFLAGVGETQYF. The full variable domain, with the rest looked up from reference TRBV5-8 and TRBJ2-5, is EAGVTQSPTHLIKTRGQQATLRCSPISGHTSVYWYQQALGLGLQFLLWYDEGEERNRGNFPPRFSGRQFPNYSSELNVNALELEDSALYLCASSFFLAGVGETQYFGPGTRLLVL.

V is TRBV2 and J is TRBJ2-4; D is perhaps TRBD2 (5 bases). Germline V gene data show CDR1 as SNHLY and CDR2 as FYNNEI. This CDR3 is built from 15 residues. Trimming removed 3 bases from V and 5 bases from J, with 14 bases in between. The CDR3 nucleotides read TGTGCCAGCAGTGAGGGAGATACTATTCAAAACATTCAGTACTTC. Encoded protein: CASSEGDTIQNIQYF.

CDR3 nucleotides: TGCGCCAGCAGCTTTGGGACAGGGGGGATGAACACTGAAGCTTTCTTT. This translates into CASSFGTGGMNTEAFF. The chain joins TRBV5-1 to TRBJ1-1, with 11 bases fitting TRBD1. From germline, CDR1 is SGHRS and CDR2 YFSETQ. V lost 2 bases and J lost 0; bases outside the gene matches: 3. There are 16 residues in the CDR3.

The rearrangement uses TRBV5-6 and TRBJ1-2; a weak D match, TRBD1 (5 bases). The ends were cut back, 4 bases at V and 2 bases at J, with 27 bases in the middle. The CDR3 is 19 residues long. Germline V CDR1 and CDR2: SGHDT, YYEEEE. DNA of the CDR3: TGTGCCAGCAGCCCTTTCTTGCCATCCCCAGGGAAATCCAACTATGGCTACACCTTC. Translated: CASSPFLPSPGKSNYGYTF. The whole variable domain, remainder taken from reference TRBV5-6 and TRBJ1-2, is DAGVTQSPTHLIKTRGQQVTLRCSPKSGHDTVSWYQQALGQGPQFIFQYYEEEERQRGNFPDRFSGHQFPNYSSELNVNALLLGDSALYLCASSPFLPSPGKSNYGYTFGSGTRLTVV.

Only one count was recorded for this clone. V gene TRBV11-2 combines with J gene TRBJ2-7; D might be TRBD1 (7 bases). Per germline, CDR1 SGHAT and CDR2 FQNNGV. Trimming cost V 2 bases and J 3 bases, with 14 bases left between them. CDR3 length: 15 residues. CDR3 DNA: TGTGCCAGCAGCTTACTCCGGCAGGGGGGCTACGAGCAGTACTTC. Encoded protein: CASSLLRQGGYEQYF. The variable domain in full, with the rest retrieved from reference TRBV11-2 and TRBJ2-7, is EAGVAQSPRYKIIEKRQSVAFWCNPISGHATLYWYQQILGQGPKLLIQFQNNGVVDDSQLPKDRFSAERLKGVDSTLKIQPAKLEDSAVYLCASSLLRQGGYEQYFGPGTRLTVT.

The chain employs TRBV6-5 and TRBJ1-5, with D possibly being TRBD1 (5 bases). CDR3 size: 13 residues. Per the germline V gene, CDR1 is MNHEY and CDR2 is SVGAGI. Trimming shortened V by 4 bases and J by 6 bases, and 10 bases separated the two germline ends. The CDR3 spells CASSSGGGQPQHF. The CDR3, as DNA: TGTGCCAGCAGTTCAGGCGGGGGTCAGCCCCAGCATTTT.